The 22 T cell receptor beta chains below were found in one sample sequenced in a study of cytomegalovirus exposure and HLA in healthy donors (dated by TCRdb to the late 2010s). Libraries were prepared through the immunoSEQ multiplex PCR assay. For the multiplex PCR, a mixture combining 60 forward primers for TCR Vbeta segments and 13 reverse primers for TCR Jbeta segments was used. The immuneACCESS repertoire file appears here via TCRdb, limited to in-frame rearrangements. These files lack a portion of the clones; in checked studies, under half of the deficit traces to unresolved V genes, and the cause of the others is not known. The sample table lists about 190,000 clones, over 80% of them with a count of one. Together, the top ten hold roughly 6.3% of the sample. The specimen sequenced was PBMCs. These receptors all come from a man between 35 and 55 years old in good health and CMV-seropositive.

The V call is TRBV7-2, the J call TRBJ1-6; D is ambiguous. Germline CDR1 SGHTA, CDR2 FQGNSA. The CDR3 sequence is 15 residues long. V was cut by 0 bases and J by 13 bases, with 16 bases left in between. In DNA, the CDR3 is TGTGCCAGCAGCTTAGCTGGAGGGCGCCGGGTGCCCCTCCACTTT. This codes for CASSLAGGRRVPLHF.

This chain links TRBV9 with TRBJ1-1, with 7 bases aligning to TRBD1. CDR3 length equals 13 residues. Germline V gene sequence: CDR1 SGDLS, CDR2 YYNGEE. With V trimmed by 4 bases and J by 12 bases, 12 bases remained unmatched. CDR3 amino acids: CASSPRTGPASFF. For the CDR3, the DNA is TGTGCCAGCAGCCCGAGGACAGGCCCCGCGTCTTTCTTT.

This chain uses TRBV18 with TRBJ2-3, with TRBD1 identical over 10 bases. The V gene end was trimmed by 0 bases and the J gene end by 6 bases; junction bases not matched to a gene: 6. This CDR3 contains 16 residues. The germline gives CDR1 KGHSH, CDR2 LQKENI. This CDR3 is CASSPPGQGNGDTQYF. The CDR3 DNA sequence: TGTGCCAGCTCACCACCGGGACAGGGGAATGGTGATACGCAGTATTTT.

The rearrangement joins TRBV25-1 to TRBJ2-1; weak D call: TRBD2 (6 bases). With 5 bases removed from V and 0 bases from J, the gap between germline ends came to 14 bases. The length of the CDR3 is 16 residues. From germline, CDR1 is MGHDK and CDR2 SYGVNS. The CDR3 bases are TGTGCCAGCAGTCTCCGGGGACTCAGCTCCTACAATGAGCAGTTCTTC. Protein product: CASSLRGLSSYNEQFF.

The chain links TRBV11-1 to TRBJ2-6; maybe TRBD2 (6 bases). The CDR3 runs 16 residues. With 6 bases removed from V and 2 bases from J, the gap between germline ends came to 14 bases. The germline V gene encodes CDR1 SGHAT and CDR2 FQDESV (reference sequence). This chain's CDR3 is CASRLRGGPGANVLTF. The CDR3 DNA reads as TGTGCCAGCAGGCTGAGGGGAGGACCTGGGGCCAACGTCCTGACTTTC.

There are a few counts of this clone. The chain links TRBV29-1 to TRBJ2-2; no clear D. Per germline, CDR1 SQVTM and CDR2 ANQGSEA. The CDR3 loop spans 13 amino acids. V lost 6 bases and J lost 2, with 10 bases in between. The CDR3 DNA sequence: TGCAGCGTCCAGACAAGTAACACCGGGGAGCTGTTTTTT. Translating it yields CSVQTSNTGELFF.

This chain's CDR3 is CASSLEWRGPYEQYF. The CDR3 region has the DNA TGTGCCAGCAGCTTGGAGTGGCGGGGCCCCTACGAGCAGTACTTC. The chain couples TRBV11-2 to TRBJ2-7; D is perhaps TRBD2 (6 bases). With 3 bases removed from V and 2 bases from J, the gap between germline ends came to 14 bases. Germline V lookup: CDR1 SGHAT, CDR2 FQNNGV. The CDR3 has 15 residues.

This clone was counted a few times. The rearrangement joins TRBV12-5 to TRBJ2-3, with D hard to call. Trimming took off 1 base at V and 3 bases at J, with 8 bases between the two ends. The germline CDR1 and CDR2 sequences are LGHNT and FRNRAP. The CDR3 contains 14 residues. CDR3 sequence: CASGLDSVTDTQYF. The CDR3 DNA is TGTGCTAGTGGTTTGGACAGTGTTACAGATACGCAGTATTTT.

The chain links TRBV27 to TRBJ1-1, with 7 bases aligning to TRBD1. J was trimmed by 1 base and V by 5 bases; bases with no gene match: 7. This CDR3 comprises 15 residues. From germline, CDR1 is MNHEY and CDR2 SMNVEV (reference sequence). The chain's CDR3 is CASSVTGVKNTEAFF. CDR3 bases: TGTGCCAGCAGTGTAACAGGGGTAAAGAACACTGAAGCTTTCTTT.

The chain combines TRBV6-6 with TRBJ1-1, with a possible D match to TRBD1 (6 bases). CDR3 size: 14 residues. CDR1 and CDR2 (germline): MNHNY, SVGAGI (reference sequence). The germline V and J ends were trimmed by 3 bases and 0 bases, with 8 bases remaining between them. CDR3 sequence: CASSYGGVNTEAFF. In nucleotides, the CDR3 is TGTGCCAGCAGTTATGGGGGCGTGAACACTGAAGCTTTCTTT.

This clone was counted a few times. This sequence joins TRBV19 and TRBJ2-7, with 7 nucleotides matching TRBD1. J gave up 2 bases and V 6 bases, and 7 bases lay outside the gene matches. CDR3 size: 14 residues. Germline V lookup: CDR1 LNHDA, CDR2 SQIVND (reference sequence). The CDR3 nucleotides are TGTGCCAGTAGCCTGGGACAGTCAACCTACGAGCAGTACTTC. This gives the protein CASSLGQSTYEQYF.

This chain joins TRBV9 and TRBJ2-7; tentatively, D is TRBD2 (5 bases). This CDR3 is 15 amino acids long. V gave up 0 bases and J gave up 0 bases, with 10 bases separating them. Germline values: CDR1 SGDLS, CDR2 YYNGEE. The CDR3, as DNA: TGTGCCAGCAGCGTAGGCGGGCTCTTCTCCTACGAGCAGTACTTC. Amino acids: CASSVGGLFSYEQYF.

The V call is TRBV6-5, the J call TRBJ1-5, with unresolved D. The CDR3 covers 14 residues. CDR1 MNHEY and CDR2 SVGAGI come from the germline V gene. Trimming took 5 bases from V and 3 from J, leaving 11 bases between them. CDR3 sequence: CASSPGLHNQPQHF. The DNA for the CDR3 is TGTGCCAGCAGTCCAGGACTGCACAATCAGCCCCAGCATTTT.

This clone was observed once. The chain couples TRBV25-1 to TRBJ2-7, with 9 positions matching TRBD2. The ends lost 4 bases at V and 4 bases at J; junction bases unmatched: 5. Per the germline V gene, CDR1 is MGHDK and CDR2 is SYGVNS. The CDR3 extends over 14 amino acids. The CDR3 nucleotides are TGTGCCAGCAGTGTGGCTAGCGGGACATACGAGCAGTACTTC. Translating it yields CASSVASGTYEQYF.

The rearrangement joins TRBV7-9 to TRBJ2-1, with D perhaps matching TRBD1 (5 bases). Trimming removed 2 bases at V and 5 bases at J, with 7 bases between. The CDR3 is made up of 13 amino acids. The germline gives CDR1 SEHNR, CDR2 FQNEAQ (reference sequence). The CDR3 DNA reads as TGTGCCAGCAGCTTATCCAGGGACAATGAGCAGTTCTTC. Its protein product is CASSLSRDNEQFF.

The rearrangement uses TRBV13 and TRBJ1-4; weak D call: TRBD1 (5 bases). The germline V gene encodes CDR1 PRHDT and CDR2 FYEKMQ (reference sequence). There are 15 residues in the CDR3. V was clipped by 5 bases and J by 5 bases, with 15 bases between them. The DNA for the CDR3 is TGTGCCAGCAGCGCTACTCTGGGGCAGAATGAAAAACTGTTTTTT. This sequence encodes CASSATLGQNEKLFF. Complete variable domain (other parts from reference TRBV13 and TRBJ1-4): AAGVIQSPRHLIKEKRETATLKCYPIPRHDTVYWYQQGPGQDPQFLISFYEKMQSDKGSIPDRFSAQQFSDYHSELNMSSLELGDSALYFCASSATLGQNEKLFFGSGTQLSVL.

The rearrangement uses TRBV27 and TRBJ1-1; 9 bases agree with TRBD1. The CDR3 spans 14 residues. From germline, CDR1 is MNHEY and CDR2 SMNVEV (reference sequence). The J segment lost 4 bases and the V segment lost 6 bases, leaving 6 bases of the junction unmatched. The CDR3 bases are TGTGCCAGCAGACCGACAGGGGGGATCACTGAAGCTTTCTTT. Amino acids: CASRPTGGITEAFF.

In DNA form, the CDR3 reads TGCGCCAGTTCCGGGACAGGCTCAAATGAGCAGTTCTTC. As protein: CASSGTGSNEQFF. The chain joins TRBV4-3 to TRBJ2-1, with TRBD1 matching over 8 bases. The germline CDR1 and CDR2 sequences are LGHNA and YSLEER. Unmatched junction bases numbered 8, after V lost 9 bases and J lost 7 bases. The CDR3 contains 13 residues.

The rearrangement links TRBV5-1 to TRBJ1-3; perhaps TRBD1 as D (6 bases). From germline, CDR1 is SGHRS and CDR2 YFSETQ. V was clipped by 7 bases and J by 0 bases, with 11 bases between them. The CDR3 is made up of 14 amino acids. Here the CDR3 reads CASSQGSSGNTIYF. Here the CDR3 DNA reads TGCGCCAGCTCACAGGGAAGCTCTGGAAACACCATATATTTT.

The V call is TRBV10-2, the J call TRBJ2-7; no definite D call. Germline CDR1 reads WSHSY; CDR2 reads SAAADI. The V and J ends lost 5 bases and 2 bases respectively, with 10 bases between them. This CDR3 is built from 13 residues. The CDR3 spells CASSRGVAYEQYF. CDR3 DNA: TGCGCCAGCAGTAGAGGTGTGGCCTACGAGCAGTACTTC.

V and J are TRBV2 and TRBJ1-2; 10 bases are shared with TRBD1. This CDR3 has 14 residues. CDR1 is SNHLY and CDR2 is FYNNEI in the germline V gene. Trimming removed 5 bases from V and 8 bases from J; junction bases left unmatched: 8. Here the CDR3 reads CASSRQGASEGYTF. The DNA of the CDR3 is TGTGCCAGCAGTCGACAGGGGGCCTCTGAGGGCTACACCTTC.

The chain joins TRBV4-1 to TRBJ2-2, with 7 bases matching TRBD2. Trimming took 0 bases from V and 5 from J; bases not matched to a gene: 6. The germline V gene encodes CDR1 MGHRA and CDR2 YSYEKL. This CDR3 has 16 amino acids. The CDR3 spells CASSQDTGGYTGELFF. The DNA of the CDR3 is TGCGCCAGCAGCCAAGATACGGGGGGTTATACCGGGGAGCTGTTTTTT.